The 6 T cell receptor beta chains presented below share a single source sample, sequenced in a study of breast tumors, draining lymph nodes, adjacent tissues. Breast cancer patients provided tissue from their axillary draining lymph nodes. MiXCR, run by TCRdb on the multiplex PCR reads, gives a single entry per CDR3 protein. The repertoire includes nearly 110,000 distinct CDR3 sequences, roughly 33% of them detected once, and under 6.5% sits in the top ten. The sequenced sample consisted of axillary lymph node tissue. The source of these receptors is a female donor with breast cancer. Some clones in this sample may be carry-over from other donors' samples.

This sequence joins TRBV27 and TRBJ2-5; D not certain. This CDR3 has 10 amino acids. CDR1 and CDR2 from the germline V gene are MNHEY and SMNVEV (reference sequence). V dropped 6 bases and J dropped 7 bases, with 6 bases sitting between them. CDR3: CASRRGTQYF. DNA for the CDR3: TGTGCCAGCAGGAGAGGGACCCAGTACTTC.

The sample holds many counts of this clonotype. In DNA, the CDR3 is TGCAGTGCTAGAGCCCCCCGGCTAACGAGCTCCTACGAGCAGTACTTC. Translating it yields CSARAPRLTSSYEQYF. The chain joins TRBV20-1 to TRBJ2-7; no firm D call. The V gene lost 1 base and the J gene lost 0 bases, with 16 bases spanning the gap. CDR3 length: 16 amino acids. The germline gives CDR1 DFQATT, CDR2 SNEGSKA (reference sequence).

This clonotype has a count of ten or more. This chain connects TRBV12-5 to TRBJ2-1, with D possibly TRBD2 on 6 matching bases. Trimming cost V 0 bases and J 7 bases, with 19 bases left between them. This CDR3 is built from 17 residues. Germline V lookup: CDR1 LGHNT, CDR2 FRNRAP. DNA for the CDR3: TGTGCTAGTGGTTTGGTAACGGAGCTAGCGTCTTATAATGAGCAGTTCTTC. This encodes CASGLVTELASYNEQFF.

In its sample, this clonotype was seen many times. The V gene is TRBV29-1, the J gene TRBJ1-5; 8 bases are a match to TRBD1. CDR1 is SQVTM, CDR2 ANQGSEA, per germline. V was clipped by 3 bases and J by 2 bases; unmatched bases: 3. The length of the CDR3 is 14 residues. CDR3 loop: CSVEDREGNQPQHF. CDR3 in DNA: TGCAGCGTTGAGGACAGGGAAGGCAATCAGCCCCAGCATTTT. The whole variable domain, filled in from reference TRBV29-1 and TRBJ1-5, reads SAVISQKPSRDICQRGTSLTIQCQVDSQVTMMFWYRQQPGQSLTLIATANQGSEATYESGFVIDKFPISRPNLTFSTLTVSNMSPEDSSIYLCSVEDREGNQPQHFGDGTRLSIL.

In this sample, this clonotype turned up many times. The rearrangement joins TRBV5-6 to TRBJ1-2; 7 bases are shared with TRBD1. CDR1 and CDR2 from the germline V gene are SGHDT and YYEEEE. V lost 0 bases to trimming and J lost 3 bases; unmatched junction nucleotides: 8. The CDR3 has 16 amino acids. The CDR3 is CASSLEIRGRDYGYTF. As DNA, the CDR3 is TGTGCCAGCAGCTTGGAGATAAGGGGGCGCGACTATGGCTACACCTTC.

The table lists this clonotype with many counts. The junction departs from germline at one end; a sequencing error may be responsible. This chain uses TRBV6-5 with TRBJ1-6, with D tentatively TRBD1 (5 bases). This CDR3 region has 16 residues. CDR1 and CDR2 (germline): MNHEY, SVGAGI. The CDR3 region has the DNA TGTGCCAGCAGTCACTCGAAGGGGACGGGTCATTCACCCCTCCACTTT. Its translation is CASSHSKGTGHSPLHF.